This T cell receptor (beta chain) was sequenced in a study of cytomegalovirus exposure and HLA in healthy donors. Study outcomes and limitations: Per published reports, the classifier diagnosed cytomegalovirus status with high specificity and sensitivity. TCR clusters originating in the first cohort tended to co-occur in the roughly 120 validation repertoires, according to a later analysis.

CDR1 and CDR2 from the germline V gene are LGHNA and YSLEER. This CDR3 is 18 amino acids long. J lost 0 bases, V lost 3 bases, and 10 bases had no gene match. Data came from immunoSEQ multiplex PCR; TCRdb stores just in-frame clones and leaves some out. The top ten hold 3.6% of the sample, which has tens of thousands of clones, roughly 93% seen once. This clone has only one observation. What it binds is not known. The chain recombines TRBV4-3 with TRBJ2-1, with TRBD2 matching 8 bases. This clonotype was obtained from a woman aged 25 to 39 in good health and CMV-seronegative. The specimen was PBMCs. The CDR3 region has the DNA TGCGCCAGCAGCCAGTATTCACGGGGGGGCTTCTCCTACAATGAGCAGTTCTTC. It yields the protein CASSQYSRGGFSYNEQFF.